These 26 T cell receptor beta chains came from one sample sequenced in a study of T cell repertoires in cytomegalovirus infection. TCRdb reprocessed the reads with MiXCR, giving one entry per CDR3 protein. The sample records 170,000 or so distinct CDR3 sequences, 15% to 20% being singletons. Sequencing was performed on CD8+ T cells from PBMCs. The receptors shown here come from a human donor in good health (CMV status not recorded). Some clones in this sample may be carry-over from other donors' samples.

The rearrangement joins TRBV12-3 or TRBV12-4 to TRBJ2-3; D unresolved. CDR3 length equals 14 residues. V was clipped by 7 bases and J by 0 bases, with 11 bases between them. The CDR3 loop reads CASIPGFSTDTQYF. The CDR3 DNA reads as TGTGCCAGCATACCAGGATTTAGCACAGATACGCAGTATTTT.

This clonotype came up a few times. The V call is TRBV11-2, the J call TRBJ2-7, with D maybe TRBD1 (8 bases). This CDR3 has 16 residues. In germline, CDR1 is SGHAT, CDR2 FQNNGV. The V end was cut by 1 base, the J end by 3 bases, with 16 bases between. Written as DNA, the CDR3 is TGTGCCAGCAGCTTAGTCACAGGGGGGGCCCGCTACGAGCAGTACTTC. This codes for CASSLVTGGARYEQYF.

This clonotype was counted only a few times. This chain links TRBV2 with TRBJ2-7, with a weak D call TRBD1 (5 bases). Germline CDR1 and CDR2: SNHLY and FYNNEI. There are 12 residues in the CDR3. The V end lost 6 bases, the J end lost 6 bases, and 12 bases lay between the germline ends. The CDR3 sequence: CASRVDSGEQYF. DNA of the CDR3: TGTGCCAGCAGAGTTGACAGTGGCGAGCAGTACTTC.

J is TRBJ1-1 and V is TRBV7-2; D unclear. This CDR3 spans 17 amino acids. Germline V gene data show CDR1 as SGHTA and CDR2 as FQGNSA. Trimming removed 3 bases at V and 0 bases at J, with 17 bases between. CDR3 DNA sequence: TGTGCCAGCAGCTTGGGAGAGGGTTACTATATGAACACTGAAGCTTTCTTT. Its protein product is CASSLGEGYYMNTEAFF.

The V and J genes are TRBV9 and TRBJ1-2, with no clear D. CDR1 and CDR2 from the germline V gene are SGDLS and YYNGEE. The germline V and J ends were trimmed by 0 bases and 8 bases, with 14 bases remaining between them. This CDR3 is 14 amino acids long. CDR3 nucleotide sequence: TGTGCCAGCAGCGTAGGCTCGGCGAATATGGGCTACACCTTC. This codes for CASSVGSANMGYTF.

As concerns this clonotype: The germline gene is not matched at one end of the junction; a read error may be the cause. The V and J genes are TRBV7-6 and TRBJ1-1; D is unresolved. CDR1 and CDR2 (germline): SGHVS, FNYEAQ. This CDR3 is 13 amino acids long. Here the CDR3 reads CASSLVANTEAFF. For the CDR3, the DNA is TGTGCTAGCAGCTTAGTGGCTAACACTGAAGCTTTCTTT.

The V call is TRBV25-1, the J call TRBJ1-3; 11 bases are shared with TRBD1. V trimming: 8 bases; J trimming: 4 bases; junction bases outside the gene matches: 4. The germline V gene has CDR1 MGHDK and CDR2 SYGVNS. CDR3 length: 14 residues. The CDR3 sequence is CASRTGGGGNTIYF. CDR3 bases: TGTGCCAGCCGGACAGGGGGCGGCGGAAACACCATATATTTT.

This clonotype was observed a handful of times. CDR3 sequence (DNA): TGTGCCAGCAGGACCCTGAGTCCTGAAGCTTTCTTT. Encoded protein: CASRTLSPEAFF. V gene TRBV28 combines with J gene TRBJ1-1; D gene ambiguous. CDR3 length equals 12 residues. Germline CDR1 and CDR2: MDHEN and SYDVKM. The ends were cut back, 6 bases at V and 6 bases at J, with 11 bases in the middle.

The rearrangement links TRBV12-3 or TRBV12-4 to TRBJ2-7; TRBD2 might be the D (5 bases). The CDR3 consists of 14 residues. With 3 bases removed from V and 4 bases from J, the gap between germline ends came to 13 bases. The CDR3 DNA reads TGTGCCAGCAGTTTGAGGGCAGATCCTTACGAGCAGTACTTC. Its protein is CASSLRADPYEQYF.

This clonotype was counted only a few times. This chain uses TRBV28 with TRBJ2-7, with 10 bases fitting TRBD1. The trim removed 6 bases at V and 2 bases at J, leaving 10 bases unmatched. Germline-derived CDR1 and CDR2 are MDHEN and SYDVKM. The CDR3 sequence is 16 residues long. CDR3 DNA: TGTGCCAGCAGAAGAATCCCTGGGACAGGGGCCTACGAGCAGTACTTC. As protein: CASRRIPGTGAYEQYF.

The chain combines TRBV6-5 with TRBJ1-2; 9 nucleotides align to TRBD1. The J segment lost 4 bases and the V segment lost 6 bases, leaving 6 bases of the junction unmatched. This CDR3 comprises 14 residues. CDR1 is MNHEY, CDR2 SVGAGI, per germline. The CDR3 nucleotides read TGTGCCAGCAGCTCCGGGACAGGGAGCTATGGCTACACCTTC. Residues: CASSSGTGSYGYTF.

This clonotype has only a few counts. V usage is TRBV28 and J usage is TRBJ1-4, with TRBD1 as a possible D gene (5 bases). Trimming shortened V by 4 bases and J by 6 bases, and 15 bases separated the two germline ends. This CDR3 has 15 residues. CDR1 and CDR2 (germline): MDHEN, SYDVKM. CDR3 protein: CASSSQGDHYEKLFF. Written as DNA, the CDR3 is TGTGCCAGCAGTTCGCAGGGTGATCACTATGAAAAACTGTTTTTT.

The V call is TRBV12-3 or TRBV12-4, the J call TRBJ1-2, with a weak D call TRBD1 (5 bases). The ends were cut back, 1 base at V and 5 bases at J, with 14 bases in the middle. The CDR3 loop spans 15 amino acids. The CDR3 sequence is CASSLDSQGDYGYTF. The CDR3 nucleotides read TGTGCCAGCAGTTTAGATTCGCAGGGTGATTATGGCTACACCTTC.

This chain uses TRBV12-3 or TRBV12-4 with TRBJ2-7; 9 nucleotides match TRBD1. V lost 5 bases to trimming and J lost 4 bases; unmatched junction nucleotides: 6. The CDR3 is 14 amino acids. In DNA form, the CDR3 reads TGTGCCAGCAGTCCTTCCGGGACAGGGTACGAGCAGTACTTC. It is translated as CASSPSGTGYEQYF.

This chain links TRBV10-3 with TRBJ2-7, with 8 nucleotides matching TRBD1. J was trimmed by 0 bases and V by 7 bases; bases with no gene match: 5. There are 14 residues in the CDR3. CDR1 is ENHRY, CDR2 SYGVKD, per germline. The CDR3 DNA is TGTGCCATCATGGGGGACAGGAGCTCCTACGAGCAGTACTTC. Translation: CAIMGDRSSYEQYF.

V gene TRBV6-6 combines with J gene TRBJ1-1; D not resolved. Germline V lookup: CDR1 MNHNY, CDR2 SVGAGI (reference sequence). Trimming removed 5 bases from V and 1 base from J, with 14 bases in between. The CDR3 length is 15 residues. The CDR3 spells CASSDNTSPNTEAFF. The CDR3 DNA follows: TGTGCCAGCAGTGATAACACGTCACCGAACACTGAAGCTTTCTTT.

This chain links TRBV12-3 or TRBV12-4 with TRBJ2-2; D unresolved. Trimming took off 6 bases at V and 3 bases at J, with 14 bases between the two ends. This CDR3 comprises 15 residues. The CDR3 region is CASRSDGWDTGELFF. CDR3 DNA sequence: TGTGCCAGCAGATCGGACGGGTGGGACACCGGGGAGCTGTTTTTT.

The chain carries TRBV20-1 and TRBJ1-5, with D uncertain. This CDR3 comprises 14 residues. Trimming took 6 bases from V and 3 from J, leaving 15 bases between them. The germline V gene encodes CDR1 DFQATT and CDR2 SNEGSKA (reference sequence). This CDR3 is CSALRRGNNQPQHF. DNA of the CDR3: TGCAGTGCCCTCCGGCGAGGGAACAATCAGCCCCAGCATTTT.

The chain combines TRBV28 with TRBJ1-4; tentatively, D is TRBD1 (5 bases). The CDR3 is made up of 20 amino acids. V was clipped by 3 bases and J by 2 bases, with 25 bases between them. Per germline, CDR1 MDHEN and CDR2 SYDVKM. The CDR3 region has the DNA TGTGCCAGCAGTTTCGAAATCAGTCAGGGATCGGCGTCGACTAATGAAAAACTGTTTTTT. As protein: CASSFEISQGSASTNEKLFF.

This clonotype has more than one count but fewer than ten. The chain has TRBV12-3 or TRBV12-4 and TRBJ2-1, with D possibly being TRBD2 (5 bases). The V gene lost 5 bases and the J gene lost 8 bases, with 22 bases spanning the gap. The length of the CDR3 is 16 residues. The CDR3 nucleotides are TGTGCCAGCAGTCCAAGGACTGGGTGGGAGAAGGATGAGCAGTTCTTC. Translation gives CASSPRTGWEKDEQFF.

The rearrangement uses TRBV12-3 or TRBV12-4 and TRBJ2-5; maybe TRBD1 (6 bases). The CDR3 runs 12 residues. The germline V and J ends were trimmed by 5 bases and 2 bases, with 6 bases remaining between them. The CDR3 sequence: CASSGQQETQYF. In nucleotides, the CDR3 is TGTGCCAGCAGTGGACAGCAAGAGACCCAGTACTTC.

The J gene is TRBJ1-2, the V gene TRBV12-3 or TRBV12-4; a possible D gene is TRBD1 (5 bases). The CDR3 has 14 residues. Trimming removed 3 bases at V and 4 bases at J, with 12 bases between. In DNA form, the CDR3 reads TGTGCCAGCAGTTTGGGACTCGGGTCCTATGGCTACACCTTC. As protein: CASSLGLGSYGYTF.

CDR3 region: CSVGQGDIQYF. CDR3 DNA sequence: TGCAGCGTGGGACAGGGTGACATTCAGTACTTC. The chain couples TRBV29-1 to TRBJ2-4; TRBD1 matches 9 bases. This CDR3 contains 11 residues. CDR1 and CDR2 (germline): SQVTM, ANQGSEA. With 6 bases clipped from V and 8 bases from J, the junction kept 2 bases outside the gene matches.

The V gene is TRBV7-9, the J gene TRBJ2-7; D is unresolved. Germline V lookup: CDR1 SEHNR, CDR2 FQNEAQ (reference sequence). Deletions cut 0 bases from V and 3 bases from J, with 9 bases between. This CDR3 has 14 amino acids. The CDR3, as DNA: TGTGCCAGCAGCTTAGCGATGGGTCACTACGAGCAGTACTTC. This translates into CASSLAMGHYEQYF.

The chain has TRBV10-3 and TRBJ1-2; 7 bases agree with TRBD1. Germline CDR1 reads ENHRY; CDR2 reads SYGVKD. V lost 6 bases, J lost 8 bases, and 12 bases stayed unmatched. The CDR3 covers 14 residues. The CDR3 DNA reads TGTGCCATCAGGGGGGACAGCTCCTTGGAGGGCTACACCTTC. It encodes CAIRGDSSLEGYTF.

V usage is TRBV29-1 and J usage is TRBJ1-5, with D unresolved. The CDR3 has 12 residues. V lost 4 bases and J lost 4, with 8 bases in between. CDR1 is SQVTM, CDR2 ANQGSEA, per germline. CDR3 coding DNA: TGCAGCGTTGGTAGGGAGAATCAGCCCCAGCATTTT. Translating gives CSVGRENQPQHF.